The source of this T cell receptor beta chain is a study of cytomegalovirus exposure and HLA in healthy donors. In the study overall: Among 150 million to 200 million T cells, an earlier analysis found 120 million or so unique TCR beta sequences.

PCR used 60 Vbeta primers and 13 Jbeta primers. Profiling relied on immunoSEQ multiplex PCR, and the TCRdb table lists in-frame clones only, not all of them. There are over 150,000 clones in the sample; approximately 88% occur only once, and 1% to 1.5% lies in the top ten. Regarding this clone: The target antigen is unknown.

Study results and caveats: About 87% or about 30% of the time was how often most TCR beta V segments were productive, according to an earlier analysis. In vitro, a few CMV-associated chains proved specific for CMV antigens.

Germline CDR1 and CDR2: MNHEY and SVGAGI. This CDR3 contains 15 residues. The rearrangement joins TRBV6-5 to TRBJ2-5, with 11 bases matching TRBD2. The DNA end lines up better with TRBJ2-7; the J call may be wrong. The sample consisted of PBMCs. This sequence was found in a boy aged 2 to 10 in good health and CMV-seronegative. The CDR3 nucleotides are TGTGCCAGCAGTTTTGTAGCGGGAGGGACCTACGAGCAGTACTTC. Its translation is CASSFVAGGTYEQYF.